These 2 T cell receptor beta chains came from one sample sequenced in a study of T cells expressing NK-cell markers. TCRdb reprocessed the 5' RACE reads and keeps a single row for each CDR3 protein, giving no DNA. This sample's table has roughly 420,000 distinct CDR3 sequences. The source material was blood T cells: a sorted CD56 or NKG2C T cell subset, CD4+ or CD8+ T cells, or bulk PBMC T cells (not recorded which). The receptors were sampled from a woman aged 18-70 years in good health.

This chain joins TRBV5-4 and TRBJ2-5; with no DNA, the TCRdb D assignment of TRBD2 cannot be verified. This CDR3 comprises 15 residues. From germline, CDR1 is SGHNT and CDR2 YYREEE (reference sequence). Here the CDR3 reads CASSLGASYQETQYF.

The chain employs TRBV28 and TRBJ1-5. Germline V gene data show CDR1 as MDHEN and CDR2 as SYDVKM. The CDR3 runs 14 residues. The CDR3 reads CASSLREVSQPQHF. Based on the CDR3 plus reference TRBV28 and TRBJ1-5, the full variable domain is DVKVTQSSRYLVKRTGEKVFLECVQDMDHENMFWYRQDPGLGLRLIYFSYDVKMKEKGDIPEGYSVSREKKERFSLILESASTNQTSMYLCASSLREVSQPQHFGDGTRLSIL.